This record looks at one T cell receptor (beta chain) sequence and its context. Antigen unknown. During its preparation, the TCRbeta library received unique molecular identifiers. TCRdb processed the PCR reads anew with MiXCR; each CDR3 protein has one entry. The sample records fewer than 550,000 distinct CDR3 sequences, around 15% being singletons. V was trimmed by 8 bases and J by 13 bases, leaving 26 bases between them. The germline V gene has CDR1 SGHAT and CDR2 FQNNGV. The CDR3 runs 14 residues. This sample was taken from a study of T-cell reconstitution after alpha-beta-depleted transplantation in children. Whole-study results and caveats: Reportedly, roughly two months post-transplant, alpha-beta T cells arose from several hundred expanded graft clones. The study traced high day-60 TCRbeta diversity in some patients to surviving recipient T cells and thymic progenitors. Diversity and T-cell counts at one year after transplant derived mostly from new T cells.

The receptor comes from a boy younger than two who had a stem cell transplant for Wiskott-Aldrich syndrome, so the T cells may come from the graft donor. Specimen: PBMCs, mostly from graft donor cells, collected 360 days after TCRalphabeta/CD19-depleted stem cell transplant. This sequence joins TRBV11-2 and TRBJ1-2; D is ambiguous. CDR3 nucleotide sequence: TGTGCCAGCGCCAGAGTAGAACAGATAGTCGCTGGCACCTTC. Its translation: CASARVEQIVAGTF.